The clone carrying this T cell receptor beta chain showed up many times. What it binds is not known. In a library made to pick up alpha chains, this beta chain is a stray read with a size that means little. The entry originates in a study of spatial heterogeneity in lung cancer. Study as a whole: Among detected sequences, beta-chain ones consistently exceeded alpha-chain ones in number. The library had UMIs, and each TCR and UMI pair averaged more than ten raw reads.

Each molecule of TCR cDNA was tagged with one unique molecular identifier. TCRdb re-analysed the 5' RACE reads in MiXCR, keeping a single row per CDR3 protein. The sample shows around 10,000 distinct CDR3 sequences, roughly 3.5% of them seen only once. Trimming cost V 1 base and J 2 bases, with 15 bases left between them. The CDR3 extends over 16 amino acids. Germline loops: CDR1 SQVTM, CDR2 ANQGSEA. This sample's time point: sample taken at primary tumor resection. No cells were sorted before sequencing. The whole RNA sequenced was extracted from tumor, nontumor lung or frozen PBMC. Study-level results: Among blood samples, ubiquitous expanded tumor TCRs appeared more at resection than at follow-up.

The material was PBMCs, obtained at surgery. The clonotype was recovered from a female donor with early-stage non-small cell lung cancer. This chain uses TRBV29-1 with TRBJ2-1; no firm D call. The CDR3 loop is CSVEGLAFRTYNEQFF. The CDR3 DNA reads TGCAGCGTTGAAGGCTTGGCCTTTCGTACCTACAATGAGCAGTTCTTC.